This T cell receptor beta chain was identified in a study of cytomegalovirus exposure and HLA in healthy donors. The CDR3 is 15 residues long. V was pared by 4 bases and J by 7 bases, with 4 bases of the junction left unmatched. Germline CDR1 reads SGHAT; CDR2 reads FQNNGV. With regard to this clone: Its antigen is unknown.

Overall study findings and caveats: A later analysis found most CMV-associated TCR beta chains apparently HLA-restricted.

The PCR ran on 60 Vbeta and 13 Jbeta primers. Sequenced by immunoSEQ multiplex PCR; TCRdb stores in-frame clones only, minus some. The sample yields over 150,000 clones, approximately 79% seen once. The chain uses TRBV11-2 and TRBJ2-1, with 13 bases identical to TRBD2. Sequenced sample: PBMCs. The sequence derives from a man aged 60 to 75 in good health and CMV-seronegative. CDR3 bases: TGTGCCAGCAGCTCCGGACTAGCGGGAGTAAATGAGCAGTTCTTC. Its protein product is CASSSGLAGVNEQFF.